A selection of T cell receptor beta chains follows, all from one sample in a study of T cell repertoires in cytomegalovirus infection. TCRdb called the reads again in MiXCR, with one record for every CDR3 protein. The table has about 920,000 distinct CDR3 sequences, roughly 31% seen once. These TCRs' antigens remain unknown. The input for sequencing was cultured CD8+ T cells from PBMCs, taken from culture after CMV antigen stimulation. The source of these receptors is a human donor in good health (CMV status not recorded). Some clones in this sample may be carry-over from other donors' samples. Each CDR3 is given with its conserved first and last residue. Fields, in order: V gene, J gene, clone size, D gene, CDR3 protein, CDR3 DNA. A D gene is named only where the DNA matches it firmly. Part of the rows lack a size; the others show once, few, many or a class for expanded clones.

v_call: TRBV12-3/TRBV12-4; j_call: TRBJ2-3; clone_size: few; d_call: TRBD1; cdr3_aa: CASSKDRDTDTQYF; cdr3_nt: TGTGCCAGCAGTAAGGACAGGGACACAGATACGCAGTATTTT
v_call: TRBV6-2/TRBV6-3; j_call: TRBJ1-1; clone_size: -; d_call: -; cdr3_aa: CASSYWGTVNTEAFF; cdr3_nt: TGTGCCAGCAGTTACTGGGGGACGGTAAACACTGAAGCTTTCTTT
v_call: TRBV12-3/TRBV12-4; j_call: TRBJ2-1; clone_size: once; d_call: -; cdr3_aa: CVSSRGGPSSYNEQFF; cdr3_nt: TGTGTCAGCAGTCGCGGGGGCCCCAGCTCCTACAATGAGCAGTTCTTC
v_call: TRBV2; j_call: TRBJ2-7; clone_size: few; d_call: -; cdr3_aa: CASPLGYEQYF; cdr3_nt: TGTGCCAGCCCGTTGGGCTACGAGCAGTACTTC
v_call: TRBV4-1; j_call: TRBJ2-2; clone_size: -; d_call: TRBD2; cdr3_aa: CTSSQEGSGGSPTGELFF; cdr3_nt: TGTACCAGCAGCCAAGAAGGGAGCGGGGGGTCCCCCACCGGGGAGCTGTTTTTT
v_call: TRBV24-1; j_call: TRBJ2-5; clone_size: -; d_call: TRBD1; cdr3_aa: CATSDPGQGARETQYF; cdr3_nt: TGTGCCACCAGTGATCCTGGACAGGGGGCTCGAGAGACCCAGTACTTC
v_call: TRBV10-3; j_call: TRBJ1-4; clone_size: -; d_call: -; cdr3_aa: CAISEGNGGDEKLFF; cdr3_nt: TGTGCCATCAGTGAAGGTAACGGAGGTGATGAAAAACTGTTTTTT
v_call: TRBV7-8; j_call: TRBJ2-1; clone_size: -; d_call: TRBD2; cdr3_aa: CASSLTSGGHGEQFF; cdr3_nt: TGTGCCAGCAGCTTGACTAGCGGGGGGCACGGTGAGCAGTTCTTC
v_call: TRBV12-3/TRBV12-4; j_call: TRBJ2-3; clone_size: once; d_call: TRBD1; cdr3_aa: CSTGGAEDMQYF; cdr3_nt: TGTTCGACAGGGGGCGCCGAAGATATGCAGTATTTT
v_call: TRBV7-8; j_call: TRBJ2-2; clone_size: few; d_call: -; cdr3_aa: CASSLALRGVGGELFF; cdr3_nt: TGTGCCAGCAGCTTAGCGTTAAGGGGGGTAGGCGGGGAGCTGTTTTTT
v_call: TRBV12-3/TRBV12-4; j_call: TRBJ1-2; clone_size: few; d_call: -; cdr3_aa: CASSLEEAGNYGYTF; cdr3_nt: TGTGCCAGCAGCCTAGAGGAGGCGGGGAACTATGGCTACACCTTC
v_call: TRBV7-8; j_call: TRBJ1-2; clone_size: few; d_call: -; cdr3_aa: CASSPPSLGAHSGLYGYTF; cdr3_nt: TGTGCCAGCAGCCCTCCTAGCTTGGGGGCGCATAGCGGATTATATGGCTACACCTTC
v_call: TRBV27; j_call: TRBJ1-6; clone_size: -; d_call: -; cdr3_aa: CASSLSTPSSPLHF; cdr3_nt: TGTGCCAGCAGTTTATCGACACCAAGTTCACCCCTCCACTTT
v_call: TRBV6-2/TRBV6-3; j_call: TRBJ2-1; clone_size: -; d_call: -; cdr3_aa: CASSYSTQSPYNEQFF; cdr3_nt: TGTGCCAGCAGTTACTCGACGCAGTCGCCCTACAATGAGCAGTTCTTC
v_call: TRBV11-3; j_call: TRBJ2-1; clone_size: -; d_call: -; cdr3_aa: CASSLRLQVRDEQFF; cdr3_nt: TGTGCCAGCAGCTTAAGGTTACAGGTTCGGGATGAGCAGTTCTTC
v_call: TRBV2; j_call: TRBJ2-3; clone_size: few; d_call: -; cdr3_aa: CASVEGKGGTRTDTQYF; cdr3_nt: TGTGCCAGCGTGGAAGGGAAGGGGGGCACTAGGACAGATACGCAGTATTTT
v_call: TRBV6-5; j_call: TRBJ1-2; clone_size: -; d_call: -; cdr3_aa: CASRNPQGGYSYTF; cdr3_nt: TGTGCCAGCAGGAACCCGCAGGGAGGCTATAGCTACACCTTC
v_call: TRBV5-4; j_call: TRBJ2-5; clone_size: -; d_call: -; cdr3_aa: CASSLAEQETQYF; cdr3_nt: TGTGCCAGCAGCTTGGCCGAGCAAGAGACCCAGTACTTC
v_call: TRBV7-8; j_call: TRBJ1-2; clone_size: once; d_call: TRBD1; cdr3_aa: CASSLGVAGGGYGYTF; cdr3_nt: TGTGCCAGCAGCTTAGGGGTAGCAGGGGGCGGTTATGGCTACACCTTC
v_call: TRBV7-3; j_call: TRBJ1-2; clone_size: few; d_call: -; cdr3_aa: CASGEMGYGYTF; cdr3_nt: TGTGCCAGCGGAGAAATGGGTTATGGCTACACCTTC
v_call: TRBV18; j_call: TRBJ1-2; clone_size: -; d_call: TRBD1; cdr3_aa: CASSPPDRDPNYGYTF; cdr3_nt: TGTGCCAGCTCACCACCAGACAGGGACCCTAACTATGGCTACACCTTC
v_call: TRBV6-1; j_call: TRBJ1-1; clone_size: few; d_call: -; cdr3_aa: CASTLTVNTEAFF; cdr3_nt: TGTGCCAGCACCCTAACAGTGAACACTGAAGCTTTCTTT
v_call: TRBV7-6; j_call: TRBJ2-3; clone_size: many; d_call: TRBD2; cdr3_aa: CASSLRTSGSTDTQYF; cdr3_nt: TGTGCCAGCAGCTTAAGGACTAGCGGGAGCACAGATACGCAGTATTTT
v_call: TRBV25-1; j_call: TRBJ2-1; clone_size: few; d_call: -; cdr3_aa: CASSAQVEQFF; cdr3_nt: TGTGCCAGCAGTGCCCAGGTGGAGCAGTTCTTC
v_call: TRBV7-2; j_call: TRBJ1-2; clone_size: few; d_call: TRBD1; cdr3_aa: CASSPGTELLSDGYTF; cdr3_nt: TGTGCCAGCAGCCCCGGGACAGAACTCCTCTCTGATGGCTACACCTTC
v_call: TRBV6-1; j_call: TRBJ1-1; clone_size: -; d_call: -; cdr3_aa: CASGKGWPNTEAFF; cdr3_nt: TGTGCCAGCGGTAAAGGATGGCCGAACACTGAAGCTTTCTTT
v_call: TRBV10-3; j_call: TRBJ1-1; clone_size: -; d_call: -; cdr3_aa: CAIRLQGIGTEAFF; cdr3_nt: TGTGCCATCAGACTACAGGGAATAGGAACTGAAGCTTTCTTT
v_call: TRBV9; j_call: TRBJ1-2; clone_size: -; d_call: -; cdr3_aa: CASKSSRPNYGYTF; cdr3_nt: TGTGCCAGCAAAAGTTCCAGGCCTAACTATGGCTACACCTTC
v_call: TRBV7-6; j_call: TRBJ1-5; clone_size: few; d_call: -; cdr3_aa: CASSSAAGVGNQPQHF; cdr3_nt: TGTGCCAGCAGCTCAGCGGCGGGAGTTGGCAATCAGCCCCAGCATTTT
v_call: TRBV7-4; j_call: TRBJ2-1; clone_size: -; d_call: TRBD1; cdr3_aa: CASSGQGEKYNEQFF; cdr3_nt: TGTGCCAGCAGTGGACAGGGGGAAAAGTACAATGAGCAGTTCTTC
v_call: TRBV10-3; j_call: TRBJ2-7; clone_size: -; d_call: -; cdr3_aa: CAISGSDEQYF; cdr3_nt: TGTGCCATCAGCGGTTCTGACGAGCAGTACTTC
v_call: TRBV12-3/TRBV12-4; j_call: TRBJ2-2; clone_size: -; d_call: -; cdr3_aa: CASSLRVSWGTRNGELFF; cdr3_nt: TGTGCCAGCAGTTTACGGGTCAGCTGGGGAACAAGAAACGGGGAGCTGTTTTTT
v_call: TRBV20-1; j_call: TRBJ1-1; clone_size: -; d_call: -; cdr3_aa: CSARQGDGMNTEAFF; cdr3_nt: TGCAGTGCTAGACAGGGCGACGGTATGAACACTGAAGCTTTCTTT
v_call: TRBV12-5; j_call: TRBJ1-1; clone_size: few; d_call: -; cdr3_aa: CASGEAFF; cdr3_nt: TGTGCTAGTGGGGAAGCTTTCTTT
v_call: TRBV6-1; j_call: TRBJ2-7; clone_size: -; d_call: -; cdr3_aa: CASSPGPNSYEQYF; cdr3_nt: TGTGCCAGCAGTCCCGGGCCCAACTCCTACGAGCAGTACTTC
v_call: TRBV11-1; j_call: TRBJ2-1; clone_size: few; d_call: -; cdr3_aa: CASSYTRLGGFNEQFF; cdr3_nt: TGTGCCAGCAGCTACACACGGTTAGGGGGGTTCAATGAGCAGTTCTTC
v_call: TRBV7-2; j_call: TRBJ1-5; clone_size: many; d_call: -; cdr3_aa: CASSLGGVSNQPQHF; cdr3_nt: TGTGCCAGCAGCTTAGGAGGAGTTAGCAATCAGCCCCAGCATTTT
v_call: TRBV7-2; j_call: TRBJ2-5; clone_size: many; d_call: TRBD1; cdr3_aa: CASSPGTGQETQYF; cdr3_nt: TGTGCCAGCAGCCCCGGGACAGGGCAAGAGACCCAGTACTTC
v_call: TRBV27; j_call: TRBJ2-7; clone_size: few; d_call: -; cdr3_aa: CASTTISGHGYEQYF; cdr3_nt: TGTGCCAGCACCACTATAAGCGGGCATGGGTACGAGCAGTACTTC
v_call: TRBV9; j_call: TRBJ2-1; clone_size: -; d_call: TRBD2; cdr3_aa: CASSVSGGAAYNEQFF; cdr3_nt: TGTGCCAGCAGCGTTAGCGGGGGGGCGGCGTACAATGAGCAGTTCTTC
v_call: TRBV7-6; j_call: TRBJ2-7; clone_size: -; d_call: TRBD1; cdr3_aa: CASSPSGQGAGYEQYF; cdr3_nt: TGTGCCAGCAGCCCCAGCGGACAGGGGGCAGGCTACGAGCAGTACTTC
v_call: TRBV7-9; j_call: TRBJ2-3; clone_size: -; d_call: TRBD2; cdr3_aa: CASSFSGLAGGHTQYF; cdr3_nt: TGTGCCAGCAGCTTCTCGGGACTAGCGGGGGGCCATACGCAGTATTTT
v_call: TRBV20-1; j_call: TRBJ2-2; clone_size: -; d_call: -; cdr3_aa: CSALSGELFF; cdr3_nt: TGCAGTGCTCTGTCAGGGGAGCTGTTTTTT
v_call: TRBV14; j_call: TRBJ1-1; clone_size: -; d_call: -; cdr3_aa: CASSFTRQSTEAFF; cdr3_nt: TGTGCCAGCAGCTTCACCCGACAGAGCACTGAAGCTTTCTTT
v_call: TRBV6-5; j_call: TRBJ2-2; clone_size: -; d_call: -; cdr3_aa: CASSLRARADGELFF; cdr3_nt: TGTGCCAGCAGTCTGCGGGCCAGGGCGGACGGGGAGCTGTTTTTT
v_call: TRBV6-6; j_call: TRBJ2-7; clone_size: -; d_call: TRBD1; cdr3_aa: CASSNQGVYEQYF; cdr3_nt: TGTGCCAGCAGTAACCAGGGGGTCTACGAGCAGTACTTC
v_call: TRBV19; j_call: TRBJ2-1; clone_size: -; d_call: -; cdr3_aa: CASSIRLTNEQFF; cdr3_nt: TGTGCCAGTAGTATAAGACTAACGAATGAGCAGTTCTTC
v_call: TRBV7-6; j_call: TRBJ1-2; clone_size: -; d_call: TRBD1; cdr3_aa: CASSFGTGDGGYTF; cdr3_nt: TGTGCCAGCAGCTTCGGGACAGGGGACGGGGGCTACACCTTC
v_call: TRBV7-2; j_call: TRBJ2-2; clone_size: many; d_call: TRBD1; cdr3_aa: CASSLIPQGVGGELFF; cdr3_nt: TGTGCCAGCAGCTTAATCCCACAGGGGGTTGGCGGGGAGCTGTTTTTT
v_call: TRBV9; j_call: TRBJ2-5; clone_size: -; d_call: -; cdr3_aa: CASSVEQGFQETQYF; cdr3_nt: TGTGCCAGCAGCGTAGAACAAGGTTTTCAAGAGACCCAGTACTTC